One sample yielded the 2 T cell receptor beta chains listed below, sequenced in a study of circulating CD8 cells and anti-PD-1 response in melanoma (dated by TCRdb to 2018 to 2021). Using a BD FACSAria II cell sorter, four subsets defined by PD-1 and/or TIGIT were sorted from live CD3+CD8+TCRalphabeta+ cells. Data came from a NextSeq 500. The QIAseq Immune Repertoire RNA Library Kit, Human TCR Panel, was used to prepare TCR libraries from roughly 15 ng of total RNA. TCRdb reworked the public reads: Q25 trimming with fastp, MiXCR clone assembly, productive beta chains retained. Rows matching on CDR3 protein sequence are summarized as one entry with the most common DNA and genes. The sample includes roughly 1,600 distinct CDR3 sequences, with around a tenth observed a single time. The ten largest clones add up to around 6% of the sample. Specimen: CD8+ T cells from PBMCs, collected at baseline or after one month of anti-PD-1 therapy (not recorded which). These receptors all come from a human donor with melanoma.

This clonotype is labeled as medium-sized (0.01 to 0.1%). The CDR3 DNA sequence: TGTGCCAGTAGTACCTCGTGGGGGGCAGCAGATACGCAGTATTTT. Its protein is CASSTSWGAADTQYF. This chain joins TRBV19 and TRBJ2-3, with D perhaps TRBD1 or TRBD2 (6 bases each). Germline V CDR1 and CDR2: LNHDA, SQIVND (reference sequence). Trimming shortened V by 4 bases and J by 4 bases, and 15 bases separated the two germline ends. The CDR3 contains 15 residues.

This clonotype is termed large. The CDR3, as DNA: TGCAGTGCTATTGACAGGGCCTCCTACGAGCAGTACTTC. It yields the protein CSAIDRASYEQYF. The chain carries TRBV20-1 and TRBJ2-7; the match to TRBD1 covers 7 bases. The CDR3 runs to 13 residues. Germline CDR1 reads DFQATT; CDR2 reads SNEGSKA (reference sequence). Trimming took 4 bases from V and 0 from J; bases not matched to a gene: 3.